The clone carrying this T cell receptor beta chain was detected a few times. The data were taken from a study of regulatory T cells in long-lasting Graves disease. The V gene's germline CDR1 is LNHDA and CDR2 SQIVND (reference sequence). This CDR3 is built from 18 residues. The V and J ends lost 6 bases and 8 bases, in that order; junction bases with no gene match: 13. Combining iRepertoire HTBI primers with Arm-PCR of CDR3 regions, the authors built TCR beta libraries. TCRdb fed the multiplex PCR reads into MiXCR, producing one record per CDR3 protein. The table includes 400,000 to 500,000 distinct CDR3 sequences, approximately 15% detected once. Time point in this sample: newly diagnosed GD, antithyroid drugs for less than 3 months. The TCR library was made from RNA extracted from PBMCs. The same sample was also studied in work on T cells in Graves' hyperthyroidism and ophthalmopathy. Turning to that study: HTBI primers drove first-round RT-PCR of the TCR CDR3.

The chain uses TRBV19 and TRBJ2-1; 16 nucleotides match TRBD2. The origin of this receptor is a woman in her forties or fifties with Graves disease. Sequencing was performed on peripheral blood mononuclear cells (PBMCs), taken at new diagnosis, from a patient treated with antithyroid drugs. CDR3 region: CASSTGTSGRAADHEQFF. CDR3 nucleotides: TGTGCCAGTAGCACCGGGACTAGCGGGAGGGCCGCGGACCATGAGCAGTTCTTC.